The entry below gives a single TCR beta chain sequence along with its context. Primers: 60 Vbeta forward and 13 Jbeta reverse. TCRdb keeps only in-frame clones here, not all; method: immunoSEQ multiplex PCR. In the table there are some 120,000 clones, around 73% of which are singletons. This sample was taken from a study of cytomegalovirus exposure and HLA in healthy donors. The CDR3 loop spans 15 amino acids. The V gene lost 4 bases and the J gene lost 0 bases, with 14 bases spanning the gap. CDR1 SGHKS and CDR2 YYEKEE come from the germline V gene (reference sequence). V and J are TRBV5-5 and TRBJ2-7; TRBD2 is a possible D gene (5 bases). The TCR was taken from a man aged 25-40 years in good health and CMV-seropositive. The sequenced sample was PBMCs. In DNA form, the CDR3 reads TGTGCCAGCAGCGATTCCGGGAACCTCTCCTACGAGCAGTACTTC. Protein sequence: CASSDSGNLSYEQYF.